The rows below give T cell receptor beta chains drawn from one sample of a study of blood T cells in healthy people across ages. TCRdb called the 5' RACE reads again in MiXCR, with one record for every CDR3 protein. The table lists 700,000 or so distinct CDR3 sequences, over 20% of them singletons. The sequenced material came from blood. These receptor sequences come from a man between 65 and 79 years old in good health. CDR3s include the opening cysteine and the closing phenylalanine or tryptophan. A D gene is named only where the DNA matches it firmly. Expanded clones are given a class, and other clones once, few, many or no size at all.

>TRBJ2-3|TRBV7-3|-|few
CASSSLPWGLADTQYF
TGTGCCAGCAGCTCCCTCCCGTGGGGATTGGCAGATACGCAGTATTTT
>TRBJ2-3|TRBV5-1|TRBD2|few
CASSSGLDSSDTQYF
TGCGCCAGCAGTAGTGGACTAGATTCGTCAGATACGCAGTATTTT
>TRBJ2-3|TRBV12-3/TRBV12-4|-|few
CASRERGTDTQYF
TGTGCCAGCAGAGAGCGGGGCACAGATACGCAGTATTTT
>TRBJ1-4|TRBV12-3/TRBV12-4|TRBD1|-
CASRETGAANEKLFF
TGTGCCAGCAGAGAAACAGGGGCGGCTAATGAAAAACTGTTTTTT
>TRBJ2-2|TRBV24-1|-|once
CATSVNRLDPQIRNTGELFF
TGTGCCACCAGTGTTAACAGGCTCGACCCCCAGATCCGAAACACCGGGGAGCTGTTTTTT
>TRBJ2-5|TRBV28|TRBD1|-
CACSLIGGAKVSETQYF
TGTGCCTGCAGTTTGATAGGGGGCGCGAAGGTTTCAGAGACCCAGTACTTC
>TRBJ2-5|TRBV20-1|-|once
CSAVNGRETQYF
TGCAGTGCTGTTAACGGTCGGGAGACCCAGTACTTC
>TRBJ2-1|TRBV7-2|-|-
CASLKGGSYNEQFF
TGTGCCAGCTTAAAAGGGGGTTCCTACAATGAGCAGTTCTTC
>TRBJ2-7|TRBV6-1|-|few
CASTTDLGTSTYEQYF
TGTGCCAGCACCACAGACCTGGGGACTTCGACCTACGAGCAGTACTTC
>TRBJ2-3|TRBV7-9|-|few
CASSSVQGGPTDTQYF
TGTGCCAGCAGCTCGGTACAGGGAGGTCCCACAGATACGCAGTATTTT
>TRBJ2-4|TRBV12-3/TRBV12-4|-|-
CASSASGSRGSTQYF
TGTGCCAGCAGTGCCTCCGGGAGCAGGGGGTCTACTCAGTACTTC
>TRBJ2-1|TRBV18|-|few
CASSPARAREQFF
TGTGCCAGCTCACCCGCAAGGGCTAGGGAGCAGTTCTTC
>TRBJ2-1|TRBV14|TRBD2|many
CASSSGLWSYNEQFF
TGTGCCAGCAGCTCGGGACTATGGTCCTACAATGAGCAGTTCTTC
>TRBJ2-1|TRBV13|TRBD1|-
CASSLGTGLIGIYNEQFF
TGTGCCAGCAGCTTGGGGACAGGCCTAATAGGTATCTACAATGAGCAGTTCTTC
>TRBJ2-3|TRBV29-1|TRBD2|few
CSVSTSGRSGTDTQYF
TGCAGCGTTTCGACTAGCGGGAGGAGCGGCACAGATACGCAGTATTTT
>TRBJ2-1|TRBV15|TRBD1|-
CATSKGGQARPPFDDEQFF
TGTGCCACCAGCAAAGGAGGACAGGCCAGACCCCCGTTTGACGATGAGCAGTTCTTC
>TRBJ1-2|TRBV20-1|-|many
CSALRREVGYTF
TGCAGTGCTCTCCGCAGGGAAGTCGGCTACACCTTC
>TRBJ1-5|TRBV7-8|TRBD1|few
CASSLTGVDNQPQHF
TGTGCCAGCAGCTTGACAGGGGTAGACAATCAGCCCCAGCATTTT
>TRBJ2-3|TRBV20-1|TRBD2|few
CSVLVAGDTDTQYF
TGCAGTGTCCTAGTAGCGGGGGACACAGATACGCAGTATTTT
>TRBJ2-5|TRBV5-1|TRBD2|once
CASSWGVLAGKQETQYF
TGCGCCAGCAGTTGGGGGGTCTTAGCGGGAAAACAAGAAACCCAGTACTTC
>TRBJ2-1|TRBV20-1|-|-
CSARGGVGNEQFF
TGCAGTGCTAGAGGCGGGGTTGGGAATGAGCAGTTCTTC
>TRBJ2-7|TRBV5-1|TRBD2|few
CASSLRGEPTYEQYF
TGCGCCAGCAGCTTGCGGGGGGAACCTACCTACGAGCAGTACTTC
>TRBJ1-4|TRBV20-1|-|-
CSARDPFPEKLFF
TGCAGTGCTAGGGACCCATTTCCGGAAAAACTGTTTTTT
>TRBJ2-5|TRBV11-2|-|-
CASSLGLNWETQYF
TGTGCCAGCAGCTTAGGACTCAACTGGGAGACCCAGTACTTC
>TRBJ2-7|TRBV20-1|-|few
CSARGTRNYEQYF
TGCAGTGCTAGAGGGACAAGGAACTACGAGCAGTACTTC
>TRBJ2-3|TRBV29-1|TRBD2|few
CSARTLAGTPRTDTQYF
TGCAGCGCCCGAACCCTAGCGGGAACACCACGGACAGATACGCAGTATTTT
>TRBJ2-1|TRBV6-5|-|few
CASSARNNEQFF
TGTGCCAGCAGTGCCCGGAACAATGAGCAGTTCTTC
>TRBJ2-1|TRBV3-1|-|few
CASSQAGTHNEQFF
TGTGCCAGCAGCCAGGCAGGGACCCACAATGAGCAGTTCTTC
>TRBJ2-1|TRBV6-2/TRBV6-3|TRBD1|-
CASRSDRDRDYNEQFF
TGTGCCAGCAGAAGTGACCGGGACAGGGATTACAATGAGCAGTTCTTC
>TRBJ1-6|TRBV7-8|-|few
CASSLGGQYSPLHF
TGTGCCAGCAGCTTAGGTGGACAGTATTCACCCCTCCACTTT
>TRBJ2-5|TRBV28|-|few
CASSSNVRPETQYF
TGTGCCAGCAGTTCGAATGTGAGGCCAGAGACCCAGTACTTC
>TRBJ1-4|TRBV2|TRBD1|-
CASSPRTGFAEKLFF
TGTGCCAGCAGTCCCCGGACAGGGTTTGCCGAAAAACTGTTTTTT
>TRBJ1-2|TRBV5-1|-|-
CASSTRAGYTF
TGCGCCAGCAGCACCCGGGCTGGCTACACCTTC
>TRBJ1-5|TRBV25-1|-|-
CASSEFAGGNQPQHF
TGTGCCAGCAGTGAATTCGCAGGGGGCAATCAGCCCCAGCATTTT
>TRBJ2-7|TRBV6-5|-|few
CASSYSLPNVAYEQYF
TGTGCCAGCAGTTACTCTTTACCCAACGTAGCCTACGAGCAGTACTTC
>TRBJ2-1|TRBV5-1|TRBD2|-
CASSLVLAGEDEQFF
TGCGCCAGCAGCTTAGTACTAGCGGGGGAGGATGAGCAGTTCTTC
>TRBJ2-1|TRBV27|-|few
CASSLLIYNEQFF
TGTGCCAGCAGTTTACTAATTTACAATGAGCAGTTCTTC
>TRBJ2-2|TRBV6-5|-|-
CASLTKDGRLDSTGELFF
TGTGCCAGCTTGACCAAGGACGGACGACTAGACTCCACCGGGGAGCTGTTTTTT
>TRBJ2-5|TRBV5-6|-|many
CASSFLGHSQETQYF
TGTGCCAGCAGCTTTTTAGGACATTCCCAAGAGACCCAGTACTTC
>TRBJ1-1|TRBV6-5|TRBD1|-
CASSYTGQVGVNTEAFF
TGTGCCAGCAGTTACACTGGACAGGTCGGGGTGAACACTGAAGCTTTCTTT
>TRBJ2-5|TRBV3-1|TRBD2|-
CASSRGRGLAGETQYF
TGTGCCAGCAGCCGGGGGAGAGGACTAGCGGGAGAGACCCAGTACTTC
>TRBJ2-1|TRBV20-1|-|few
CSVPVSNEQFF
TGCAGTGTCCCCGTCTCCAATGAGCAGTTCTTC
>TRBJ1-5|TRBV6-2/TRBV6-3|TRBD1|-
CASGRQGAKRPQHF
TGTGCCAGCGGGCGGCAGGGGGCAAAACGGCCCCAGCATTTT
>TRBJ1-4|TRBV12-3/TRBV12-4|TRBD1|-
CASSFPPGGREKLFF
TGTGCCAGCAGTTTTCCCCCAGGGGGTCGTGAAAAACTGTTTTTT
>TRBJ1-6|TRBV20-1|-|-
CSASPGTMDSSLHF
TGCAGTGCTAGCCCTGGGACAATGGATTCATCCCTCCACTTT
>TRBJ1-4|TRBV10-3|-|-
CAIGGQDNEKLSF
TGTGCCATCGGGGGACAAGATAATGAAAAACTGTCTTTT
>TRBJ1-5|TRBV20-1|-|few
CSATPPGPNQPQHF
TGCAGTGCTACACCTCCGGGGCCCAATCAGCCCCAGCATTTT
>TRBJ2-3|TRBV12-3/TRBV12-4|-|-
CASMPTGTPDTQYF
TGTGCCAGCATGCCCACGGGGACCCCAGATACGCAGTATTTT
>TRBJ1-4|TRBV15|-|-
CATSPPNQEKLFF
TGTGCCACCAGCCCCCCCAACCAAGAAAAACTGTTTTTT
>TRBJ2-3|TRBV15|-|-
CATSRDFGATDTQYF
TGTGCCACCAGCAGGGACTTCGGGGCAACAGATACGCAGTATTTT
>TRBJ1-1|TRBV14|TRBD1|few
CASSQGKAGTGFNTEAFF
TGTGCCAGCAGCCAAGGGAAAGCCGGGACAGGATTTAACACTGAAGCTTTCTTT
>TRBJ2-3|TRBV6-5|-|-
CASSYETNTDTQYF
TGTGCCAGCAGTTACGAGACGAACACAGATACGCAGTATTTT
>TRBJ1-3|TRBV28|TRBD1|-
CASSRPPGQGWVNTIYF
TGTGCCAGCAGCCGACCCCCGGGACAGGGATGGGTAAACACCATATATTTT